A selection of T cell receptor beta chains follows, all from one sample in a study of cytomegalovirus exposure and HLA in healthy donors. Generated by immunoSEQ multiplex PCR, the TCRdb table keeps only in-frame clones and is missing some. Seen here are about 200,000 clones, 65% to 90% observed once, and the top ten hold approximately 2.2%. The sequencing sample was made of PBMCs. The receptors stem from a woman between 50 and 59 years old in good health and CMV-seronegative. The CDR3 runs from the conserved cysteine through the conserved F or W. D genes are given only for firm matches. Expanded clones are given a class, and other clones once, few, many or no size at all.

J gene: TRBJ1-2; V gene: TRBV7-3; clone size: NA; D gene: TRBD1; CDR3 DNA: TGTGCCAGCAGCCGGGACAGCAACTATGGCTACACCTTC; CDR3 protein: CASSRDSNYGYTF
J gene: TRBJ2-3; V gene: TRBV5-5; clone size: NA; D gene: NA; CDR3 DNA: TGTGCCAGCAGCCCCGCTCAGGGACTCACAGATACGCAGTATTTT; CDR3 protein: CASSPAQGLTDTQYF
J gene: TRBJ1-1; V gene: TRBV27; clone size: NA; D gene: NA; CDR3 DNA: TGTGCCAGCAGTTTACAGGGGAGTCCAGATAGGACTGAAGCTTTCTTT; CDR3 protein: CASSLQGSPDRTEAFF
J gene: TRBJ2-1; V gene: TRBV19; clone size: few; D gene: TRBD1; CDR3 DNA: TGTGCCAGTAGTACGACAGGGTTGGTTGAGCAGTTCTTC; CDR3 protein: CASSTTGLVEQFF
J gene: TRBJ2-2; V gene: TRBV23-1; clone size: NA; D gene: TRBD2; CDR3 DNA: TGCGCCAGCAGTCAAATTGGGGGGGCGAACACCGGGGAGCTGTTTTTT; CDR3 protein: CASSQIGGANTGELFF
J gene: TRBJ1-5; V gene: TRBV5-4; clone size: NA; D gene: NA; CDR3 DNA: TGTGCCAGCAGTCATTCGGGTGGCAGGGGCGGCAATCAGCCCCAGCATTTT; CDR3 protein: CASSHSGGRGGNQPQHF
J gene: TRBJ1-2; V gene: TRBV15; clone size: NA; D gene: NA; CDR3 DNA: TGTGCCACCAGCAGAGATCTTAACCACCCGGGGATTAACTATGGCTACACCTTC; CDR3 protein: CATSRDLNHPGINYGYTF
J gene: TRBJ2-7; V gene: TRBV4-3; clone size: NA; D gene: TRBD2; CDR3 DNA: TGCGCCAGCAGCCAAAAAGGACTAGCGGGAGGCGAGCAGTACTTC; CDR3 protein: CASSQKGLAGGEQYF
J gene: TRBJ1-2; V gene: TRBV28; clone size: NA; D gene: TRBD1; CDR3 DNA: TGTGCCAGCAGTTTATTGGGACAGGGGGCGTTCGTTGGTGGCTACACCTTC; CDR3 protein: CASSLLGQGAFVGGYTF
J gene: TRBJ1-2; V gene: TRBV28; clone size: few; D gene: NA; CDR3 DNA: TGTGCCAGCAGTAAAGAGACAGGATCGGGCTATGGCTACACCTTC; CDR3 protein: CASSKETGSGYGYTF
J gene: TRBJ2-7; V gene: TRBV28; clone size: NA; D gene: NA; CDR3 DNA: TGTGCCAGCAGTTTAAGGGGGAGGGCCTTTGAAGCCTACGAGCAGTACTTC; CDR3 protein: CASSLRGRAFEAYEQYF
J gene: TRBJ2-1; V gene: TRBV4-3; clone size: NA; D gene: TRBD2; CDR3 DNA: TGCGCCAGCAGCCAAGCCGCCTGGGGGACTAGGAACAATGAGCAGTTCTTC; CDR3 protein: CASSQAAWGTRNNEQFF
J gene: TRBJ1-2; V gene: TRBV7-2; clone size: NA; D gene: NA; CDR3 DNA: TGTGCCAGCAGCCCCCTGGTCGGGAGCGGCTACACCTTC; CDR3 protein: CASSPLVGSGYTF
J gene: TRBJ2-5; V gene: TRBV19; clone size: NA; D gene: TRBD1; CDR3 DNA: TGTGCCAGTAAAATCTCACAGGGGCGGGAGACCCAGTACTTC; CDR3 protein: CASKISQGRETQYF
J gene: TRBJ1-4; V gene: TRBV29-1; clone size: few; D gene: NA; CDR3 DNA: TGCAGCGTGCCGGCCCCGACAGCCTCTAATGAAAAACTGTTTTTT; CDR3 protein: CSVPAPTASNEKLFF
J gene: TRBJ1-2; V gene: TRBV5-1; clone size: NA; D gene: TRBD1; CDR3 DNA: TGCGCCAGCAGCTTGCGATCCGACAGGGTCGGCTATGGCTACACCTTC; CDR3 protein: CASSLRSDRVGYGYTF
J gene: TRBJ2-5; V gene: TRBV7-9; clone size: NA; D gene: TRBD2; CDR3 DNA: TGTGCCAGCAGCTTAGCGGGTGCTAGCGGAGAGACCCAGTACTTC; CDR3 protein: CASSLAGASGETQYF
J gene: TRBJ2-5; V gene: TRBV5-1; clone size: NA; D gene: NA; CDR3 DNA: TGCGCCAGCAGCTTGGGGCTCCAAGAGACCCAGTACTTC; CDR3 protein: CASSLGLQETQYF
J gene: TRBJ1-5; V gene: TRBV6-1; clone size: NA; D gene: NA; CDR3 DNA: TGTGCCAGCAGGACACACAGCAATCAGCCCCAGCATTTT; CDR3 protein: CASRTHSNQPQHF
J gene: TRBJ2-7; V gene: TRBV28; clone size: NA; D gene: TRBD2; CDR3 DNA: TGTGCCAGCCGCCGGGCGGGGGGCTACGAGCAGTACTTC; CDR3 protein: CASRRAGGYEQYF
J gene: TRBJ2-7; V gene: TRBV4-1; clone size: NA; D gene: NA; CDR3 DNA: TGCGCCAGCAGCCAATCACAGGTTCCCTACGAGCAGTACTTC; CDR3 protein: CASSQSQVPYEQYF
J gene: TRBJ1-1; V gene: TRBV9; clone size: NA; D gene: NA; CDR3 DNA: TGTGCCAGCAGCGTAGCAGTGAACACTGAAGCTTTCTTT; CDR3 protein: CASSVAVNTEAFF
J gene: TRBJ2-3; V gene: TRBV18; clone size: NA; D gene: NA; CDR3 DNA: TGTGCCAGCTCACTACGGAATGTGGAGGGAGATACGCAGTATTTT; CDR3 protein: CASSLRNVEGDTQYF
J gene: TRBJ1-1; V gene: TRBV11-2; clone size: NA; D gene: NA; CDR3 DNA: TGTGCCAGCAGCCCTCTGGGGGCGAACACTGAAGCTTTCTTT; CDR3 protein: CASSPLGANTEAFF
J gene: TRBJ1-2; V gene: TRBV28; clone size: NA; D gene: TRBD1; CDR3 DNA: TGTGCCAGCACCGACAGGGCGAAAGGCTACACCTTC; CDR3 protein: CASTDRAKGYTF
J gene: TRBJ1-2; V gene: TRBV11-1; clone size: NA; D gene: NA; CDR3 DNA: TGTGCCAGCACCCCCATCGCAGGGGCGAGAGGCTACACCTTC; CDR3 protein: CASTPIAGARGYTF
J gene: TRBJ2-3; V gene: TRBV28; clone size: NA; D gene: TRBD2; CDR3 DNA: TGTGCCAGCAGTTTCCTACCCCGAGGACTAGCGGGGAGCACAGATACGCAGTATTTT; CDR3 protein: CASSFLPRGLAGSTDTQYF
J gene: TRBJ2-1; V gene: TRBV29-1; clone size: NA; D gene: NA; CDR3 DNA: TGCAGCGTTGAAGATCGGAAGGGTCAAGGGAGCTCCTACAATGAGCAGTTCTTC; CDR3 protein: CSVEDRKGQGSSYNEQFF
J gene: TRBJ2-5; V gene: TRBV7-9; clone size: NA; D gene: TRBD2; CDR3 DNA: TGTGCCAGCAGCTTATTAGGACTAGCGGGAGGAGAGACCCAGTACTTC; CDR3 protein: CASSLLGLAGGETQYF
J gene: TRBJ2-1; V gene: TRBV11-2; clone size: few; D gene: TRBD2; CDR3 DNA: TGTGCCAGCAGCTTAGACCAGGTCGGGGGGGGTGAGCAGTTCTTC; CDR3 protein: CASSLDQVGGGEQFF
J gene: TRBJ2-5; V gene: TRBV19; clone size: NA; D gene: TRBD2; CDR3 DNA: TGTGCCAGTAGTATAGGGACTAGCGTACAAGAGACCCAGTACTTC; CDR3 protein: CASSIGTSVQETQYF
J gene: TRBJ1-6; V gene: TRBV5-6; clone size: NA; D gene: TRBD1; CDR3 DNA: TGTGCCAGCAGCTCGGGACAGGGGGCGTCGCAATCACCCCTCCACTTT; CDR3 protein: CASSSGQGASQSPLHF
J gene: TRBJ2-1; V gene: TRBV4-1; clone size: NA; D gene: TRBD2; CDR3 DNA: TGCGCCAGCAGCCAACCACTAGCGGGAGCGGGGGGCTCCTACAATGAGCAGTTCTTC; CDR3 protein: CASSQPLAGAGGSYNEQFF
J gene: TRBJ2-2; V gene: TRBV7-2; clone size: few; D gene: NA; CDR3 DNA: TGTGCCAGCAGCTTAGGTGGCCAATTCGGGGAGCTGTTTTTT; CDR3 protein: CASSLGGQFGELFF
J gene: TRBJ2-1; V gene: TRBV27; clone size: NA; D gene: NA; CDR3 DNA: TGTGCCAGCAGTTTGCGCGGGTACAATGAGCAGTTCTTC; CDR3 protein: CASSLRGYNEQFF
J gene: TRBJ2-5; V gene: TRBV9; clone size: NA; D gene: TRBD2; CDR3 DNA: TGTGCCAGCAGCGAGTGGGAGGGGACTAGCGAGTTACAGGAGCAGTACTTC; CDR3 protein: CASSEWEGTSELQEQYF
J gene: TRBJ2-2; V gene: TRBV7-9; clone size: NA; D gene: NA; CDR3 DNA: TGTGCCAGCGTTCGGTCCGGGACAACGAACACCGGGGAGCTGTTTTTT; CDR3 protein: CASVRSGTTNTGELFF
J gene: TRBJ2-3; V gene: TRBV5-1; clone size: NA; D gene: TRBD2; CDR3 DNA: TGCGCCAGCAGCTTGTCAAAAGGACTAGCGGGAGGTGCCGATACGCAGTATTTT; CDR3 protein: CASSLSKGLAGGADTQYF
J gene: TRBJ2-2; V gene: TRBV6-4; clone size: NA; D gene: TRBD1; CDR3 DNA: TGTGCCAGCACGGACAGGGAGGCCGGGGAGCTGTTTTTT; CDR3 protein: CASTDREAGELFF
J gene: TRBJ2-5; V gene: TRBV7-7; clone size: NA; D gene: TRBD2; CDR3 DNA: TGTGCCAGCAGCCGAGGACTAGCGGGAGTGGGGACCCAGTACTTC; CDR3 protein: CASSRGLAGVGTQYF
J gene: TRBJ2-6; V gene: TRBV27; clone size: NA; D gene: NA; CDR3 DNA: TGTGCCAGCAGTTTATCCCCACGCGAGTCTGGGGCCAACGTCCTGACTTTC; CDR3 protein: CASSLSPRESGANVLTF
J gene: TRBJ2-3; V gene: TRBV30; clone size: NA; D gene: NA; CDR3 DNA: TGTGCCTGGACCCCGGGAGTTAGAGGCACAGATACGCAGTATTTT; CDR3 protein: CAWTPGVRGTDTQYF
J gene: TRBJ1-1; V gene: TRBV30; clone size: NA; D gene: NA; CDR3 DNA: TGTGCCTGGAGTAGCGACTCGAACACTGAAGCTTTCTTT; CDR3 protein: CAWSSDSNTEAFF
J gene: TRBJ2-7; V gene: TRBV7-9; clone size: NA; D gene: TRBD1; CDR3 DNA: TGTGCCAGCTCGAATGGACAGGCCTATTACGAGCAGTACTTC; CDR3 protein: CASSNGQAYYEQYF
J gene: TRBJ2-3; V gene: TRBV27; clone size: NA; D gene: TRBD2; CDR3 DNA: TGTGCCAGCAGTCACTTAGCGGGAGTATTCGATACGCAGTATTTT; CDR3 protein: CASSHLAGVFDTQYF
J gene: TRBJ1-3; V gene: TRBV25-1; clone size: few; D gene: NA; CDR3 DNA: TGTGCCAGCAGTGAAAATGACAGGAAGAGGAACACCATATATTTT; CDR3 protein: CASSENDRKRNTIYF
J gene: TRBJ1-1; V gene: TRBV18; clone size: NA; D gene: NA; CDR3 DNA: TGTGCCAGCTCACCGGGGCTAATACGAGACACTGAAGCTTTCTTT; CDR3 protein: CASSPGLIRDTEAFF
J gene: TRBJ1-5; V gene: TRBV25-1; clone size: once; D gene: NA; CDR3 DNA: TGTGCCAGCGCGCAGGGCATCAATCAGCCCCAGCATTTT; CDR3 protein: CASAQGINQPQHF
J gene: TRBJ2-1; V gene: TRBV7-2; clone size: NA; D gene: NA; CDR3 DNA: TGTGCCAGCAGCTTGAGCGGCACCGCCTACAATGAGCAGTTCTTC; CDR3 protein: CASSLSGTAYNEQFF
J gene: TRBJ2-7; V gene: TRBV19; clone size: once; D gene: NA; CDR3 DNA: TGTGCCAGTAGGTACAGGGAACGAAGTTCCTACGAGCAGTACTTC; CDR3 protein: CASRYRERSSYEQYF
J gene: TRBJ2-7; V gene: TRBV28; clone size: NA; D gene: NA; CDR3 DNA: TGTGCCAGCAGGATTCGACAGTACGAGCAGTACTTC; CDR3 protein: CASRIRQYEQYF
J gene: TRBJ1-2; V gene: TRBV6-1; clone size: NA; D gene: TRBD1; CDR3 DNA: TGTGCCAGCAGTGGACGACAGGGGCGCTATGGCTACACCTTC; CDR3 protein: CASSGRQGRYGYTF
J gene: TRBJ2-3; V gene: TRBV29-1; clone size: NA; D gene: TRBD1; CDR3 DNA: TGCAGCGCCGCTGCGACAGGGGTCTTGGCAGATACGCAGTATTTT; CDR3 protein: CSAAATGVLADTQYF
J gene: TRBJ2-3; V gene: TRBV27; clone size: NA; D gene: NA; CDR3 DNA: TGTGCCAGCAGTTACCAGGGATTTACAGATACGCAGTATTTT; CDR3 protein: CASSYQGFTDTQYF
J gene: TRBJ1-1; V gene: TRBV6-5; clone size: NA; D gene: NA; CDR3 DNA: TGTGCCAGCAAGGACACCTATGGACACACTGAAGCTTTCTTT; CDR3 protein: CASKDTYGHTEAFF
J gene: TRBJ2-2; V gene: TRBV28; clone size: NA; D gene: NA; CDR3 DNA: TGTGCCAGCAGTTTGATGGGGGCGAGGACCGGGGAGCTGTTTTTT; CDR3 protein: CASSLMGARTGELFF
J gene: TRBJ1-1; V gene: TRBV10-3; clone size: NA; D gene: NA; CDR3 DNA: TGTGCCATCAGTGACCCGGGACATTGGAACACTGAAGCTTTCTTT; CDR3 protein: CAISDPGHWNTEAFF
J gene: TRBJ1-1; V gene: TRBV28; clone size: once; D gene: NA; CDR3 DNA: TGTGCCAGCAGTTTGGGCCGCCGTAAGGCTTTCTTT; CDR3 protein: CASSLGRRKAFF
J gene: TRBJ1-5; V gene: TRBV28; clone size: NA; D gene: NA; CDR3 DNA: TGTGCCAGCAGAGCAGGGTTCAATCAGCCCCAGCATTTT; CDR3 protein: CASRAGFNQPQHF